In this sample, the clone carrying this T cell receptor beta chain turned up a few times. Its specificity is not known. The CDR3 sequence is 17 residues long. Germline V gene lookup returns CDR1 SQVTM and CDR2 ANQGSEA. After removal of 6 bases from V and 0 bases from J, the junction contained 8 bases not matched to a gene. The sample comes from a study of beta chain features in type 1 diabetes. Study-level background: The patient and healthy donor groups were comparable for age, gender and cell yields.

Study results and caveats: In all four CD4+ subsets, TCRB CDR3 length was significantly, moderately reduced in type 1 diabetes.

TCRB transcripts that were expressed got sequenced, as all of the isolated RNA had been reverse transcribed. The assay was immunoSEQ multiplex PCR, and TCRdb's table has in-frame clones only and misses some. Of some 190,000 clones in the sample, around 7.8% were seen once. The clonotype was recovered from a middle-aged woman with type 1 diabetes. The chain combines TRBV29-1 with TRBJ2-1; TRBD2 agrees at 13 bases. Specimen: central memory CD4+ T cells from blood. The CDR3 region has the DNA TGCAGCGTCCTTGGACTAGCGGGGGCTAGCTCCTACAATGAGCAGTTCTTC. Its translation is CSVLGLAGASSYNEQFF.